The 27 T cell receptor beta chains below come from one sample, sequenced in a study of T cell changes during pregnancy in multiple sclerosis. This table comes from immunoSEQ multiplex PCR, and its TCRdb copy is limited to in-frame clones, with some not included. The data hold about 97,000 clones, with 91% observed a single time. Sequencing used peripheral blood, obtained in the second trimester of pregnancy. These receptors came from a female donor with multiple sclerosis, enrolled in a pregnancy study.

This clone was seen a few times. The DNA for the CDR3 is TGTGCCAGCTCACCAGGACTAGCGGGAGAGGGTTATGAGCAGTTCTTC. It codes for CASSPGLAGEGYEQFF. The chain has TRBV18 and TRBJ2-1; 13 bases align to TRBD2. The CDR3 contains 16 residues. Germline loops: CDR1 KGHSH, CDR2 LQKENI. V was pared by 2 bases and J by 8 bases, with 6 bases of the junction left unmatched.

V is TRBV5-6 and J is TRBJ2-3; 10 bases are a match to TRBD2. V trimming: 5 bases; J trimming: 6 bases; junction bases outside the gene matches: 6. The CDR3 loop spans 14 amino acids. CDR1 is SGHDT and CDR2 is YYEEEE in the germline V gene. The CDR3: CASRPAGGPDTQYF. The DNA of the CDR3 is TGTGCCAGCAGACCAGCGGGAGGGCCTGATACGCAGTATTTT.

The rearrangement links TRBV28 to TRBJ2-4; 7 bases map to TRBD2. Germline assignment: CDR1 MDHEN and CDR2 SYDVKM. The CDR3 covers 16 residues. V shed 7 bases and J 0 bases; nucleotides not matched to a gene: 9. CDR3 amino acids: CASTWEGGVAKNIQYF. The CDR3 coding sequence is TGTGCCAGCACCTGGGAGGGAGGGGTAGCCAAAAACATTCAGTACTTC.

V usage is TRBV2 and J usage is TRBJ2-1; 7 nucleotides align to TRBD2. Trimming took 5 bases from V and 0 from J; bases not matched to a gene: 7. The CDR3 contains 16 residues. Germline V gives CDR1 SNHLY, CDR2 FYNNEI. CDR3 protein: CASSLSGTTSYNEQFF. For the CDR3, the DNA is TGTGCCAGCAGTCTCTCCGGGACTACCTCCTACAATGAGCAGTTCTTC.

The chain combines TRBV6-1 with TRBJ2-1; the match to TRBD2 covers 7 bases. This CDR3 is 12 amino acids long. The junction had 3 bases not matched to a gene; V was cut back by 6 bases and J by 7 bases. Germline-derived CDR1 and CDR2 are MNHNS and SASEGT. This chain's CDR3 is CASSLGGNEQFF. Here the CDR3 DNA reads TGTGCCAGCAGCCTGGGGGGGAATGAGCAGTTCTTC.

This clone was counted a single time. The V call is TRBV7-6, the J call TRBJ2-7; no reliable D call. V was clipped by 5 bases and J by 1 base, with 15 bases between them. The CDR3 totals 15 residues. Looked up from germline, CDR1 is SGHVS and CDR2 is FNYEAQ. The CDR3 DNA reads TGTGCCAGCAGCCCGCCCAACAGTCGGTCCTACGAGCAGTACTTC. It is translated as CASSPPNSRSYEQYF.

The chain links TRBV7-3 to TRBJ2-1, with a weak D call TRBD1 (7 bases). CDR1 is SGHTA, CDR2 FQGTGA, per germline. CDR3 size: 15 residues. V lost 5 bases and J 2 bases, leaving 13 bases between the germline ends. CDR3 in DNA: TGTGCCAGCAGCCTAGGGGGCGGGACCTACAATGAGCAGTTCTTC. Its protein product is CASSLGGGTYNEQFF.

The chain couples TRBV7-6 to TRBJ2-7, with unresolved D. This CDR3 spans 12 amino acids. The V gene lost 4 bases and the J gene lost 3 bases, with 7 bases spanning the gap. Germline V lookup: CDR1 SGHVS, CDR2 FNYEAQ. CDR3 sequence reads: CASSSHYYEQYF. CDR3 coding DNA: TGTGCCAGCAGCTCACACTACTACGAGCAGTACTTC.

This chain links TRBV7-6 with TRBJ1-1; 8 nucleotides agree with TRBD1. From germline, CDR1 is SGHVS and CDR2 FNYEAQ. This CDR3 comprises 15 residues. Trimming took 4 bases from V and 1 from J; bases not matched to a gene: 5. The CDR3 region has the DNA TGTGCCAGCAGCTCCCGGACAGGGAAGAACACTGAAGCTTTCTTT. This codes for CASSSRTGKNTEAFF.

The CDR3 nucleotides read TGCGCCAGCAGCCGAAGATATTCGGGACAGTTGAACACTGAAGCTTTCTTT. Its translation: CASSRRYSGQLNTEAFF. The chain joins TRBV4-1 to TRBJ1-1, with 7 bases lining up with TRBD1. The CDR3 totals 17 residues. Per the germline V gene, CDR1 is MGHRA and CDR2 is YSYEKL. V dropped 4 bases and J dropped 0; count of bases not matched to a gene: 11.

The V call is TRBV6-5, the J call TRBJ1-2; tentatively, D is TRBD1 (6 bases). With 6 bases removed from V and 8 bases from J, the gap between germline ends came to 13 bases. Germline lookup yields CDR1 MNHEY and CDR2 SVGAGI. The CDR3 is 12 residues long. This chain's CDR3 is CASSQSGGGYTF. CDR3 DNA: TGTGCCAGCAGCCAGTCGGGGGGCGGCTACACCTTC.

The chain couples TRBV7-9 to TRBJ1-1, with D unclear. The germline gives CDR1 SEHNR, CDR2 FQNEAQ (reference sequence). The CDR3 spans 16 residues. Deletions cut 5 bases from V and 1 base from J, with 17 bases between. The CDR3 sequence is CASSLIIGVSNTEAFF. CDR3 DNA: TGTGCCAGCAGCCTTATAATCGGGGTTTCGAACACTGAAGCTTTCTTT.

This rearrangement joins TRBV10-3 to TRBJ1-1; a possible D gene is TRBD1 (6 bases). The ends were cut back, 1 base at V and 2 bases at J, with 11 bases in the middle. Germline CDR1 ENHRY, CDR2 SYGVKD. This CDR3 is built from 15 residues. The CDR3, as DNA: TGTGCCATCAGTGAGTTCGGGACAATAAACACTGAAGCTTTCTTT. It yields the protein CAISEFGTINTEAFF.

The V gene is TRBV5-1, the J gene TRBJ2-2; maybe TRBD2 (5 bases). V lost 2 bases to trimming and J lost 8 bases, with 10 bases between them. Germline V gives CDR1 SGHRS, CDR2 YFSETQ. The CDR3 is made up of 13 amino acids. DNA for the CDR3: TGCGCCAGCAGCTTTCCAGAGCGGGGGGAGCTGTTTTTT. It is translated as CASSFPERGELFF.

Only one count was recorded for this clone. The V call is TRBV5-1, the J call TRBJ2-7, with 8 bases lining up with TRBD2. In germline, CDR1 is SGHRS, CDR2 YFSETQ. J lost 5 bases, V lost 0 bases, and 4 bases had no gene match. CDR3 length equals 14 residues. This CDR3 reads CASSLASGRNEQYF. The CDR3 DNA sequence: TGCGCCAGCAGCTTGGCCAGCGGGAGAAACGAGCAGTACTTC. The variable domain in full, completed from reference TRBV5-1 and TRBJ2-7, reads KAGVTQTPRYLIKTRGQQVTLSCSPISGHRSVSWYQQTPGQGLQFLFEYFSETQRNKGNFPGRFSGRQFSNSRSEMNVSTLELGDSALYLCASSLASGRNEQYFGPGTRLTVT.

This chain uses TRBV19 with TRBJ1-2; 8 nucleotides match TRBD1. This CDR3 region has 14 residues. Trimming cost V 5 bases and J 8 bases; bases outside gene matches: 10. Germline V gene lookup returns CDR1 LNHDA and CDR2 SQIVND (reference sequence). In DNA, the CDR3 is TGTGCCAGTAGTGCCGGGACAGGCCCCACCGGCTACACCTTC. This translates into CASSAGTGPTGYTF.

The V gene is TRBV15, the J gene TRBJ2-5, with TRBD2 as a possible D gene (6 bases). Trimming cost V 5 bases and J 5 bases, with 21 bases left between them. CDR3 length equals 16 residues. The germline V gene has CDR1 LNHNV and CDR2 YYDKDF (reference sequence). The CDR3, as DNA: TGTGCCACCAGCCGCCCCGGGGAAGGGAGGAAGGAGACCCAGTACTTC. Translating it yields CATSRPGEGRKETQYF.

The CDR3 region is CASSPTSSYEQYF. Here the CDR3 DNA reads TGTGCCAGCAGCCCAACGAGCTCCTACGAGCAGTACTTC. This chain joins TRBV14 and TRBJ2-7; D gene ambiguous. This CDR3 has 13 amino acids. The germline V gene has CDR1 SGHDN and CDR2 FVKESK. The germline V and J ends were trimmed by 4 bases and 0 bases, with 7 bases remaining between them.

The chain carries TRBV19 and TRBJ1-4; 9 nucleotides align to TRBD1. This CDR3 has 16 residues. The trim removed 3 bases at V and 5 bases at J, leaving 7 bases unmatched. Looked up from germline, CDR1 is LNHDA and CDR2 is SQIVND (reference sequence). This CDR3 reads CASSIQGTGRNEKLFF. CDR3 coding DNA: TGTGCCAGTAGTATCCAGGGGACAGGGAGGAATGAAAAACTGTTTTTT.

The CDR3 coding sequence is TGTGCCAGTAGTATAGTGACAGGAGTCCAGCCCCAGCATTTT. This gives the protein CASSIVTGVQPQHF. The gene calls are TRBV19 and TRBJ1-5, with TRBD1 as a possible D gene (6 bases). The V gene's germline CDR1 is LNHDA and CDR2 SQIVND (reference sequence). The CDR3 loop spans 14 amino acids. V lost 1 base and J lost 7, with 11 bases in between.

In DNA form, the CDR3 reads TGTGCCAGCAGTGAAACAGGGGAAGAGACCCAGTACTTC. This sequence encodes CASSETGEETQYF. This rearrangement joins TRBV25-1 to TRBJ2-5; 7 positions agree with TRBD1. J gave up 3 bases and V 2 bases, and 0 bases lay outside the gene matches. The CDR3 sequence is 13 residues long. CDR1 is MGHDK and CDR2 is SYGVNS in the germline V gene. The full variable domain, with the rest looked up from reference TRBV25-1 and TRBJ2-5, is EADIYQTPRYLVIGTGKKITLECSQTMGHDKMYWYQQDPGMELHLIHYSYGVNSTEKGDLSSESTVSRIRTEHFPLTLESARPSHTSQYLCASSETGEETQYFGPGTRLLVL.

This clone has a handful of counts. The gene calls are TRBV4-3 and TRBJ2-7; tentatively, D is TRBD1 (6 bases). The V gene's germline CDR1 is LGHNA and CDR2 YSLEER. Trimming left V 0 bases short and J 2 bases short, with 11 bases between. The CDR3 has 15 residues. Here the CDR3 reads CASSQETRGAYEQYF. The CDR3 coding sequence is TGCGCCAGCAGCCAAGAGACCAGGGGCGCCTACGAGCAGTACTTC.

The chain uses TRBV19 and TRBJ2-1, with D perhaps TRBD2 (5 bases). The length of the CDR3 is 16 residues. CDR1 is LNHDA and CDR2 is SQIVND in the germline V gene (reference sequence). V gave up 1 base and J gave up 2 bases, with 12 bases separating them. The chain's CDR3 is CASSIGRLRAYNEQFF. The CDR3 DNA is TGTGCCAGTAGTATAGGTCGGTTGAGGGCCTACAATGAGCAGTTCTTC.

This clone has more than one count but fewer than ten. J is TRBJ2-3 and V is TRBV28, with D possibly being TRBD2 (6 bases). Trimming removed 2 bases from V and 4 bases from J, with 13 bases in between. The CDR3 is 15 residues long. Germline CDR1 MDHEN, CDR2 SYDVKM. CDR3 sequence reads: CASSLVGGWADTQYF. The CDR3 DNA sequence: TGTGCCAGCAGTTTAGTCGGAGGGTGGGCAGATACGCAGTATTTT.

This clone was seen more than once but under ten times. The CDR3 DNA is TGTGCCAGCAGCTTAGACTCCGGGGAGCTGTTTTTT. This encodes CASSLDSGELFF. The chain recombines TRBV7-9 with TRBJ2-2; no clear D gene. The length of the CDR3 is 12 residues. V was cut by 1 base and J by 6 bases, with 3 bases left in between. Germline V lookup: CDR1 SEHNR, CDR2 FQNEAQ (reference sequence).

The rearrangement uses TRBV19 and TRBJ1-5, with D unresolved. CDR1 is LNHDA, CDR2 SQIVND, per germline (reference sequence). CDR3 length equals 15 residues. V lost 3 bases and J 7 bases, leaving 16 bases between the germline ends. The CDR3 loop reads CASSISPGGGQPQHF. As DNA, the CDR3 is TGTGCCAGTAGTATCAGTCCGGGAGGAGGACAGCCCCAGCATTTT.

V is TRBV6-6 and J is TRBJ1-2; no clear D. V was clipped by 6 bases and J by 5 bases, with 10 bases between them. Germline V gene sequence: CDR1 MNHNY, CDR2 SVGAGI (reference sequence). This CDR3 spans 12 amino acids. CDR3 coding DNA: TGTGCCAGCAGGCCACAGAATTATGGCTACACCTTC. Its translation: CASRPQNYGYTF.